What follows are 3 T cell receptor beta chains derived from one specimen sequenced in a study of OX40 agonist ivuxolimab in advanced cancers. Data came from immunoSEQ multiplex PCR; TCRdb stores just in-frame clones and leaves some out. The sample has about 72,000 clones, just over 90% seen once. The sample in question was CD4+ or CD8+ T cells sorted from blood, obtained in a trial of the OX40 agonist ivuxolimab. The source is an adult with an advanced solid tumor such as melanoma, head and neck, liver or kidney cancer.

The J gene is TRBJ1-1, the V gene TRBV5-4; D remains ambiguous. Trimming removed 2 bases from V and 1 base from J, with 3 bases in between. Germline V gene data show CDR1 as SGHNT and CDR2 as YYREEE (reference sequence). This CDR3 region has 12 residues. Here the CDR3 DNA reads TGTGCCAGCAGCTTACAGAACACTGAAGCTTTCTTT. This gives the protein CASSLQNTEAFF. Combining the CDR3 with reference TRBV5-4 and TRBJ1-1 gives the whole variable domain ETGVTQSPTHLIKTRGQQVTLRCSSQSGHNTVSWYQQALGQGPQFIFQYYREEENGRGNFPPRFSGLQFPNYSSELNVNALELDDSALYLCASSLQNTEAFFGQGTRLTVV.

In this sample, this clone turned up once. This rearrangement joins TRBV19 to TRBJ2-3; 11 bases match TRBD2. The V gene end was trimmed by 9 bases and the J gene end by 4 bases; junction bases not matched to a gene: 6. This CDR3 has 14 residues. Germline CDR1 reads LNHDA; CDR2 reads SQIVND (reference sequence). CDR3 nucleotide sequence: TGTGCCAGCACTAGCGGGAGTCGGGCAGATACGCAGTATTTT. Translation: CASTSGSRADTQYF. The whole variable domain, filled in from reference TRBV19 and TRBJ2-3, reads DGGITQSPKYLFRKEGQNVTLSCEQNLNHDAMYWYRQDPGQGLRLIYYSQIVNDFQKGDIAEGYSVSREKKESFPLTVTSAQKNPTAFYLCASTSGSRADTQYFGPGTRLTVL.

The J gene is TRBJ1-3, the V gene TRBV11-3, with D maybe TRBD1 (6 bases). The germline V gene has CDR1 SGHNT and CDR2 YENEEA. V was trimmed by 0 bases and J by 0 bases, leaving 21 bases between them. The CDR3 contains 20 residues. Here the CDR3 reads CASSLEVRTEHYNSGNTIYF. The CDR3 DNA reads as TGTGCCAGCAGCTTAGAGGTCCGGACAGAACATTATAACTCTGGAAACACCATATATTTT.